This T cell receptor beta chain was obtained from a study of glioma-infiltrating T cells after dendritic cell vaccination. Across the whole study: Glioblastoma patients came from Phase I and II dendritic cell vaccination trials. Autologous tumor lysate-pulsed dendritic cell vaccination was given between about 2003 and 2012.

Germline trimming cut 5 bases from V and 0 bases from J; bases unmatched to any gene: 3. The CDR3 consists of 15 residues. Germline V gives CDR1 SGHVS, CDR2 FQNEAQ. The assay was immunoSEQ multiplex PCR, and TCRdb's table has in-frame clones only and misses some. The data show 70,000 to 95,000 clones, 80% to 90% seen once. Specified time point: after dendritic cell vaccination, including at tumor progression/relapse. Before vaccination, two weeks after the third vaccination, and at progression, PBMC were collected. The genes are TRBV7-8 and TRBJ2-1; 8 bases agree with TRBD2. The origin of this receptor is a human donor with glioblastoma. The specimen comprised blood, sampled after dendritic cell vaccination. The CDR3: CASSAGGTSYNEQFF. Written as DNA, the CDR3 is TGTGCCAGCAGCGCGGGGGGTACCTCCTACAATGAGCAGTTCTTC.